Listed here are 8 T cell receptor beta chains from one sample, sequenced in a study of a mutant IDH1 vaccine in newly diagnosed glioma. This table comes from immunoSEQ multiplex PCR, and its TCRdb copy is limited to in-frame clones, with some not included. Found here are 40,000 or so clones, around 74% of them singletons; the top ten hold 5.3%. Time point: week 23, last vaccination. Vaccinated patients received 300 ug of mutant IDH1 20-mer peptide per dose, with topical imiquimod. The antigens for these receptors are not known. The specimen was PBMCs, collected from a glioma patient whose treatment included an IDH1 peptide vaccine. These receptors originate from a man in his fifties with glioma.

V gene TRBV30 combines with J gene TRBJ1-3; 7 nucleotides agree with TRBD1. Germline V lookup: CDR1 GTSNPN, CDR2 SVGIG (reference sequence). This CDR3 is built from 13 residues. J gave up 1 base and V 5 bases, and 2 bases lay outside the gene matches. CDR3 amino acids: CAWAGQSGNTIYF. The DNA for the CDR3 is TGTGCCTGGGCGGGACAGTCTGGAAACACCATATATTTT. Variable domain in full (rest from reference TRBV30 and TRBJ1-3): SQTIHQWPATLVQPVGSPLSLECTVEGTSNPNLYWYRQAAGRGLQLLFYSVGIGQISSEVPQNLSASRPQDRQFILSSKKLLLSDSGFYLCAWAGQSGNTIYFGEGSWLTVV.

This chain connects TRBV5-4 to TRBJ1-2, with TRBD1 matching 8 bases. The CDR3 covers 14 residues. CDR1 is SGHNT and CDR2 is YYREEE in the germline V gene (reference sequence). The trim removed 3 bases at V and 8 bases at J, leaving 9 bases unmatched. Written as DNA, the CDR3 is TGTGCCAGCAGCTCTCAGGGGGCGATGATCGGCTACACCTTC. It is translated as CASSSQGAMIGYTF.

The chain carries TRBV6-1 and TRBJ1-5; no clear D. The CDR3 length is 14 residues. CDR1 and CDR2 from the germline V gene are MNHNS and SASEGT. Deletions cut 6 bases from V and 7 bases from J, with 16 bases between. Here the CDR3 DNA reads TGTGCCAGCAGCTCCGTCCGGACGAGACAGCCCCAGCATTTT. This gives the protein CASSSVRTRQPQHF.

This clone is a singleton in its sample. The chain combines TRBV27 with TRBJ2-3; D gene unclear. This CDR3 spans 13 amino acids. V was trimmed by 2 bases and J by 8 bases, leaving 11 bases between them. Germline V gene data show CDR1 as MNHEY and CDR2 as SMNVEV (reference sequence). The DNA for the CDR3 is TGTGCCAGCAGTTTAAAGGGTACATCTACGCAGTATTTT. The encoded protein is CASSLKGTSTQYF.

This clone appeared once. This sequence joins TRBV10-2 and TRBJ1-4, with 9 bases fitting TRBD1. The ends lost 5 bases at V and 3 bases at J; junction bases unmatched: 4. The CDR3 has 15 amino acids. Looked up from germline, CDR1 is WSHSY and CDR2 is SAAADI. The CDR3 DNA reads TGCGCCAGCAGTCGGGACAGGGCCTCTAATGAAAAACTGTTTTTT. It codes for CASSRDRASNEKLFF.

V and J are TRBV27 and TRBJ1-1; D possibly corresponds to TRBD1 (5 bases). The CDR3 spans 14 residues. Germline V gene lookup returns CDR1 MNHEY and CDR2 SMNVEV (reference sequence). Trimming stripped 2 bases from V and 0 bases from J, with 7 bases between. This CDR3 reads CASSLPGLNTEAFF. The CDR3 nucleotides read TGTGCCAGCAGTTTACCAGGGTTGAACACTGAAGCTTTCTTT.

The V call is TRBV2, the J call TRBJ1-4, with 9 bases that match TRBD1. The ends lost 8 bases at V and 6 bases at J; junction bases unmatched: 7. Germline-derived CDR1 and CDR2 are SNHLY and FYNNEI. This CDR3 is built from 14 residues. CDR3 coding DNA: TGTGCCAGCGGTACAGGGGGCAACGATGAAAAACTGTTTTTT. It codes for CASGTGGNDEKLFF.

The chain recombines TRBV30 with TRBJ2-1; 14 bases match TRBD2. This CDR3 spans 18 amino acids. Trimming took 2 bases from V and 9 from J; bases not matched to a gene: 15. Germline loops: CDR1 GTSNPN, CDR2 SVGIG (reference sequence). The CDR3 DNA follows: TGTGCCTGGAGTTCCTACTCGGGACTAGCGGGGGACTACGGTGAGCAGTTCTTC. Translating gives CAWSSYSGLAGDYGEQFF. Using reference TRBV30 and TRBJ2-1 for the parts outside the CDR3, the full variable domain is SQTIHQWPATLVQPVGSPLSLECTVEGTSNPNLYWYRQAAGRGLQLLFYSVGIGQISSEVPQNLSASRPQDRQFILSSKKLLLSDSGFYLCAWSSYSGLAGDYGEQFFGPGTRLTVL.